This entry describes one T cell receptor (beta chain). This entry is derived from a study of CD8 T cells in Susac syndrome. Reverse transcription of roughly 0.5 to 1 ug RNA used random hexamers. TCRdb redid the calling of the immunoSEQ multiplex PCR reads with MiXCR, one entry per CDR3 protein. The data hold under 200,000 distinct CDR3 sequences, with approximately 94% observed a single time. Diagnostic criteria for definite or probable disease, in their recently defined form, were met by the patients with Susac syndrome. This CDR3 has 15 residues. The trim removed 5 bases at V and 8 bases at J, leaving 11 bases unmatched. Germline values: CDR1 SEHNR, CDR2 FQNEAQ (reference sequence).

J is TRBJ1-2 and V is TRBV7-9; 10 positions match TRBD1. Material for sequencing was CD4+ T cells from PBMCs. The clonotype originates from a human donor with Susac syndrome. The CDR3 nucleotides read TGTGCCAGCAGCGACAGGGGGCCGGGAGGAGCCGGCTACACCTTC. Amino acids: CASSDRGPGGAGYTF. Full variable domain (rest looked up from reference TRBV7-9 and TRBJ1-2): DTGVSQNPRHKITKRGQNVTFRCDPISEHNRLYWYRQTLGQGPEFLTYFQNEAQLEKSRLLSDRFSAERPKGSFSTLEIQRTEQGDSAMYLCASSDRGPGGAGYTFGSGTRLTVV.